This record looks at one T cell receptor (beta chain) sequence and its context. In its sample, this clone was seen once. It has no known antigen specificity. No much larger clone is present one base from it, and per-base qualities are unavailable. This entry comes from a study of shared clonotypes between healthy human individuals (dated by TCRdb to 2019 to 2021). Context from the whole study: The cohort included a few men and a couple of women between 18 and 49 years of age. Per donor, leukapheresis produced somewhere between about 0.9 and 9 billion PBMCs. For each donor, CD4 naive and CD4 memory were each given three plates, CD8 naive was given two plates, and CD8 memory was given one plate. Blood TCR repertoires of a handful of healthy adults were deeply sequenced to estimate repertoire size and the extent of clonotype sharing between individuals. To increase sequencing depth and limit assay-specific biases, different laboratories used diverse techniques to prepare libraries and sequence TCR repertoires.

Here is what the overall study found, with its caveats: Because the study included a small number of donors, the genetic and exposure-history diversity represented was limited. Naive subsets generally had larger estimated clonotype richness than memory subsets did. Clonotypes shared by all four sorted-subset donors showed higher generation probabilities than non-shared clonotypes. Rarefaction of sorted-subset datasets indicated incomplete sequencing despite the large sequencing depth. Pairwise subsampling indicated that sequencing depth was expected to affect the degree of clonotype sharing among donors. Across a few donors, roughly 5.1% of naive CD4, around 3.5% of naive CD8, about 2.3% of memory CD4, and around 0.4% of memory CD8 clonotypes were shared. Sampling was restricted to blood, and TCR repertoires in tissues likely differ from the TCR repertoires found in blood.

Donors were healthy HIV-negative adults with no recently reported acute infections or vaccinations. Every donor was a Caucasian adult residing in Nashville, Tennessee, USA. Magnetic negative selection was used to enrich CD4+ T cells, after which naive cells were positively selected on CD45RA and the negative fraction became the memory subset. Blood was collected by leukapheresis, and PBMCs were isolated by Ficoll-Histopaque density gradient centrifugation and then cryopreserved in liquid nitrogen vapor phase. Analytical flow cytometry was used to check the purity and quantity of each magnetically sorted T cell population. Genomic DNA was isolated from every sorted fraction and measured by UV absorbance on a Nanodrop 2000c. TCR CDR3 regions were amplified from genomic DNA by multiplex PCR using the deep immunoSEQ assay. Extracted genomic DNA from each cell subset was distributed evenly across all wells of several immunoSEQ 96-well plates, and each plate was treated as a replicate. Each replicate PCR for sorted subsets received about 200 ng genomic DNA, equal to around 32,000 T cell genomes. The purified libraries were quantified using a Qubit 3.0 fluorometer, sized with a Bioanalyzer 2100, and then quantified again using the KAPA Library Quantification kit. A separate single-read 150-cycle Illumina NextSeq 550 flow cell was used to sequence each immunoSEQ 96-well plate. Per the source publication's procedure: Because the immunoSEQ output included only junctional sequences and no quality scores, the filtering could not be the same as the filtering used for full-length reads. To assign V/J genes and CDR3, sequences were annotated using PyIR, a Python wrapper for IgBLAST v1.9, with IMGT germline references. Reads were removed for weak V/J assignments (E-value above 1e-6), missing CDR3, stop codons, out-of-frame junctions, or ambiguous translated residues. V3J clonotypes were defined as sequences sharing an identical inferred V gene, J gene, and CDR3 amino acid sequence. Percentage overlap between repertoires was computed as shared unique clonotypes divided by the size of the smaller repertoire. Three approaches were used to assess repertoire richness: RTK rarefaction, the Chao1 estimator, and Recon v2.1 estimates of unobserved clonotypes. For all TCRbeta clonotypes obtained by the gDNA method from four donors, generation probabilities were computed with OLGA. Drawn from immuneACCESS, this table holds only the in-frame rearrangements with V and J called that TCRdb kept. Clones are partly lost; checked studies trace under half to an unresolved V gene and leave the rest unexplained. V and J calls and clone size come straight from that table; D and trimming were deduced from the DNA. The sample table holds roughly 1,600,000 clones, of which approximately 98.5% were seen once. Roughly 0.35% of the sample belongs to the ten largest clones.

Specimen: naive CD4+ T cells sorted from blood. The intended sense of this specimen's cell subset or site label: CD45RA+ positively selected. The receptor's source is a man aged 25 to 40 in good health.

In nucleotide form, the sequence is TGTGCCAGCACACGCGGGAGAGGCTACAATGAGCAGTTCTTC. Translation gives CASTRGRGYNEQFF. The chain employs TRBV6-5 and TRBJ2-1; 7 junctional bases match TRBD2. The CDR1 and CDR2 encoded by the germline V gene are MNHEY and SVGAGI. V and J are trimmed by 7 bases and 3 bases, and the gene matches miss 6 bases of the junction. The CDR3 has 14 amino acids, counting the end cysteine and phenylalanine. This entry keeps only the CDR3 DNA: 42 bases, framed from base 1.